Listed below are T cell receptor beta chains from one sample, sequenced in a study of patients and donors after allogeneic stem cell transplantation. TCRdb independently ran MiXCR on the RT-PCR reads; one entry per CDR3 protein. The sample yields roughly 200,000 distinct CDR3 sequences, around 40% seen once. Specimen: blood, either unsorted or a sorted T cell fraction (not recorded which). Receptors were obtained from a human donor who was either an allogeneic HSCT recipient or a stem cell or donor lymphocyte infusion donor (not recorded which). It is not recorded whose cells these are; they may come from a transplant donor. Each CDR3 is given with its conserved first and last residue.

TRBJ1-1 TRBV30 CAWSGQANTEAFF
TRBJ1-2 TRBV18 CASSPKDRTGDGYTF
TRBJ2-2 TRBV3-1 CASSQEGPTGELFF
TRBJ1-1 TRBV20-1 CSEKLNTEAFF
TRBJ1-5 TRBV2 CASSEQGIRPQHF
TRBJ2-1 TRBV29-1 CSVSGYNEQFF
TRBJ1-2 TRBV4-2 CASSQDMGHDMNGYTF
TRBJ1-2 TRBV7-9 CASSPPRASYGYTF
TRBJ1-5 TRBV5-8 CASSLLGQGYNQPQHF
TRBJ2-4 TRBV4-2 CASSQEPLAKNIQYF
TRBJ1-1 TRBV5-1 CASSSGQAPNTEAFF
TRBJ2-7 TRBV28 CASSLTTTEQYF
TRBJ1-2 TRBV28 CASSLADRSNYGYTF
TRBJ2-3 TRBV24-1 CATSEELAGAGGDTQYF
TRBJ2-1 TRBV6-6 CASSYSGGLYNEQFF
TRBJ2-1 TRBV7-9 CASSSTLHEQFF
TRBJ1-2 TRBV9 CASSVSFKMKDYGYTF
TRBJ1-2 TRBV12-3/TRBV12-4 CASTEGRDLYGYTF
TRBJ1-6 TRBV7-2 CASSLESNSPLHF
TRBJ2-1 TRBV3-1 CASSQVPLAGGKEQFF
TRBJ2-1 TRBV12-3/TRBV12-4 CASSLWGTGYHEQFF
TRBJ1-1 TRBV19 CASSPSGLGAATEAFF
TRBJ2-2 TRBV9 CASRPGTSGPGELFF
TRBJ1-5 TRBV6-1 CASSEGVDRRNQPQHF
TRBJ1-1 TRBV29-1 CSAGGRNTEAFF